This is a list of T cell receptor beta chains from one sample in a study of regulatory T cells in long-lasting Graves disease. TCRdb processed the multiplex PCR reads anew with MiXCR; each CDR3 protein has one entry. Of some 460,000 distinct CDR3 sequences listed, roughly 17% are singletons. Another study also made use of these data, one on T cells in Graves' hyperthyroidism and ophthalmopathy.

Sequenced material: peripheral blood mononuclear cells (PBMCs), taken at new diagnosis, from a patient treated with antithyroid drugs. These receptors came from a man between 40 and 49 years old with Graves disease. The CDR3 runs from the conserved cysteine through the conserved F or W. A D gene is named only where the DNA matches it firmly. Not every row has a clone size; where given, it reads once, few, many or a size class.

abundance,v_gene,j_gene,d_gene,CDR3nt,CDR3aa
many,TRBV28,TRBJ1-5,-,TGTGCCAGCAGTTCAAGGCAAGGGATGAAATATAGCAATCAGCCCCAGCATTTT,CASSSRQGMKYSNQPQHF
-,TRBV25-1,TRBJ1-4,-,TGTGCCAGCAGTGAAGAAAACCGGAATGAAAAACTGTTTTTT,CASSEENRNEKLFF
many,TRBV28,TRBJ2-7,-,-,CASSSSTGRRYEQYF
-,TRBV20-1,TRBJ2-5,TRBD2,TGCAGTGCTAGCTCTAGCGGCCAAGAGACCCAGTACTTC,CSASSSGQETQYF
once,TRBV2,TRBJ1-5,-,TGTGCCAGCAGTGAAGGGGGGGTCGGTGGCAATCAGCCCCAGCATTTT,CASSEGGVGGNQPQHF
-,TRBV24-1,TRBJ1-5,TRBD1,TGTGCCACCAGTGACCGGACAGGGGTGGATCAGCCCCAGCATTTT,CATSDRTGVDQPQHF
many,TRBV20-1,TRBJ2-3,TRBD2,TGCAGTGCTAGGGGCCGACTAGCGGGAGTTGAAGATACGCAGTATTTT,CSARGRLAGVEDTQYF
many,TRBV18,TRBJ2-5,-,TGTGCCAGCAGCTTGGGACTCCAAGAGACCCAGTACTTC,CASSLGLQETQYF
-,TRBV28,TRBJ2-1,-,TGTGCCAGCAGTTTGGGAGACCATGAGCAGTTCTTC,CASSLGDHEQFF
-,TRBV29-1,TRBJ2-5,-,TGCAGCGTCGGAGCGGCAGCCCAAGAGACCCAGTACTTC,CSVGAAAQETQYF
many,TRBV15,TRBJ2-1,-,TGTGCCACCAGCAGAGATGGCGGTAACAATGAGCAGTTCTTC,CATSRDGGNNEQFF
-,TRBV6-2/TRBV6-3,TRBJ2-7,-,TGTGCCAGCAGCCCTCCTGACAGCTCGCTTTACGAGCAGTACTTC,CASSPPDSSLYEQYF
-,TRBV28,TRBJ2-1,-,TGTGCCAGTTGCCCAGCCCGGGGCAATGAGCAGTTCTTC,CASCPARGNEQFF
many,TRBV6-5,TRBJ1-3,-,TGTGCCAGCAGTTCCTCGCGTGGAGGGCCTGGAAACACCATATATTTT,CASSSSRGGPGNTIYF
many,TRBV30,TRBJ2-1,-,TGTGCCTGGAGAATCCTAAAGTGGCAGTACAATGAGCAGTTCTTC,CAWRILKWQYNEQFF
many,TRBV5-1,TRBJ2-1,-,TGCGCCAGCAGCTCGAACAACAATGAGCAGTTCTTC,CASSSNNNEQFF
many,TRBV28,TRBJ1-1,-,TGTGCCAGCAGTTTAGGGGGGGCTGCGCCCTTATTTGAAGCTTTCTTT,CASSLGGAAPLFEAFF
few,TRBV20-1,TRBJ2-2,-,TGCAGTGCTATCACGGGAACGTACACCGGGGAGCTGTTTTTT,CSAITGTYTGELFF
few,TRBV28,TRBJ1-2,TRBD1,TGTGCCAGCAGCCTCATGCTGCCAGGGGGCAATAGCTATGGCTACACCTTC,CASSLMLPGGNSYGYTF
few,TRBV5-1,TRBJ2-3,TRBD2,TGCGCCAGCAGCCCCACTAGCGGGACGATAAGCACAGATACGCAGTATTTT,CASSPTSGTISTDTQYF
many,TRBV28,TRBJ2-2,-,TGTGCCAGCAGTTTAGGACGGAACACCGGGGAGCTGTTTTTT,CASSLGRNTGELFF
many,TRBV12-3/TRBV12-4,TRBJ2-5,TRBD1,TGTGCCAGCAGTTCCCGGGACAGGGGGCTGGGAGAGACCCAGTACTTC,CASSSRDRGLGETQYF
-,TRBV9,TRBJ2-2,-,TGTGCCAGCAGCGTTGGCCCGGCGAACACCGGGGAGCTGTTTTTT,CASSVGPANTGELFF
many,TRBV6-1,TRBJ1-1,-,TGTGCCAGCAGCAACGGGGTGACAGCGCCGGCTTTCTTT,CASSNGVTAPAFF
many,TRBV6-1,TRBJ2-3,TRBD2,TGTGCCAGCACCAAAGGGACTAGCGGACGTACAGATACGCAGTATTTT,CASTKGTSGRTDTQYF
-,TRBV7-8,TRBJ2-2,-,TGTGCCAGCAGCTTAGAGGGGACCTTCACCGGGGAGCTGTTTTTT,CASSLEGTFTGELFF
few,TRBV7-3,TRBJ2-2,-,TGTGCCAGCAGCTTAAATTCCGGGGAGCTGTTTTTT,CASSLNSGELFF